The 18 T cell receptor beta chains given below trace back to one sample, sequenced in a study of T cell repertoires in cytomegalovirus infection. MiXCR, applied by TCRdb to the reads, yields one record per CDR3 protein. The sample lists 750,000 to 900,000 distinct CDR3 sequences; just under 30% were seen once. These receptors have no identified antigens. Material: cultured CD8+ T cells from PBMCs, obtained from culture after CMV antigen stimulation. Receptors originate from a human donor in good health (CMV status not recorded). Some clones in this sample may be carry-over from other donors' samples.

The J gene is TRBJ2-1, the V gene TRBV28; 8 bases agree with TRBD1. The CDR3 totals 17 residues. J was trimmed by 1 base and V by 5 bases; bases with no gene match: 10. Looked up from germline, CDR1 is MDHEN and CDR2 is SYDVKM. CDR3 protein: CASSPDRVRASYNEQFF. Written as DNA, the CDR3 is TGTGCCAGCAGTCCGGACAGGGTTAGGGCATCCTACAATGAGCAGTTCTTC.

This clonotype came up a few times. CDR3 region: CASSTREAVRPQHF. The CDR3 coding sequence is TGTGCCAGCAGTACCCGGGAGGCCGTACGTCCCCAGCATTTT. This chain connects TRBV6-2 or TRBV6-3 to TRBJ1-5; unclear D gene. The CDR3 is made up of 14 amino acids. The germline V and J ends were trimmed by 5 bases and 10 bases, with 18 bases remaining between them. Germline V gene sequence: CDR1 MNHEY, CDR2 SVGEGT.

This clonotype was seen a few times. The CDR3 DNA is TGTGCCAGCGGACTGAGCGGGGCTAATGAAAAACTGTTTTTT. Amino acids: CASGLSGANEKLFF. This chain uses TRBV6-5 with TRBJ1-4; D unclear. CDR1 and CDR2 (germline): MNHEY, SVGAGI. V was clipped by 8 bases and J by 3 bases, with 13 bases between them. The CDR3 has 14 amino acids.

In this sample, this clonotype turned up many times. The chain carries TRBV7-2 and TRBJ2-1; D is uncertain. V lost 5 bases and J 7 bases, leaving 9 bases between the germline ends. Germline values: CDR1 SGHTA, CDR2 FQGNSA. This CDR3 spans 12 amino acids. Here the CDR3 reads CASSLNINEQFF. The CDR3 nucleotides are TGTGCCAGCAGCCTCAATATTAATGAGCAGTTCTTC.

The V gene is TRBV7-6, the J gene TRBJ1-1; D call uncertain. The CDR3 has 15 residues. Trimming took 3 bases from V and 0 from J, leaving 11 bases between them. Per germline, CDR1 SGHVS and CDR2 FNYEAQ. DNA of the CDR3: TGTGCCAGCAGCTTCAACAGCGGCATGAACACTGAAGCTTTCTTT. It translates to CASSFNSGMNTEAFF.

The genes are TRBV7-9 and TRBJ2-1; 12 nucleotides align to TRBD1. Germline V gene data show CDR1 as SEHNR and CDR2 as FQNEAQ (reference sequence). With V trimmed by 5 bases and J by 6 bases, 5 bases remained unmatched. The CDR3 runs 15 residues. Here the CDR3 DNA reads TGTGCCAGCAGCCCCCGGGACAGGGGGCTCAATGAGCAGTTCTTC. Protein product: CASSPRDRGLNEQFF.

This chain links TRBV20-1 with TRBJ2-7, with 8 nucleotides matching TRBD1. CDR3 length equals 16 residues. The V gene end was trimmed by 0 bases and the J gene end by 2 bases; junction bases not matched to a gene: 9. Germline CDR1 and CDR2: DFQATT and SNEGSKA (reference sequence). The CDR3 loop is CSARERTGLSPYEQYV. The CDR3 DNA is TGCAGTGCTAGAGAACGGACAGGGTTGAGTCCCTACGAGCAGTACGTC.

This chain's CDR3 is CASSLGYRDRELEKLFF. The DNA of the CDR3 is TGTGCCAGCAGCTTAGGGTACCGGGACAGGGAACTTGAAAAACTGTTTTTT. V is TRBV7-9 and J is TRBJ1-4, with 9 bases fitting TRBD1. The V segment lost 1 base and the J segment 7 bases; nucleotides outside the gene matches: 10. Germline V gives CDR1 SEHNR, CDR2 FQNEAQ (reference sequence). The CDR3 runs to 17 residues.

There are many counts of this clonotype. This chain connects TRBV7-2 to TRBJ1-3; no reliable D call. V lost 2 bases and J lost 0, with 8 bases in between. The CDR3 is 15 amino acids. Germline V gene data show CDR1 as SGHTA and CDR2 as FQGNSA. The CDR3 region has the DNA TGTGCCAGCAGCTTACCCAGATTCTCTGGAAACACCATATATTTT. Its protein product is CASSLPRFSGNTIYF.

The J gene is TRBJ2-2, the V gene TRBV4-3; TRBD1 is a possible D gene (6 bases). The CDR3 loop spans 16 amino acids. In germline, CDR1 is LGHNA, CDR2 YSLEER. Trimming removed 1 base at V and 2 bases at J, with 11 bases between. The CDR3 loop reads CASSQAGHPNTGELFF. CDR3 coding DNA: TGCGCCAGCAGCCAAGCGGGACACCCTAACACCGGGGAGCTGTTTTTT.

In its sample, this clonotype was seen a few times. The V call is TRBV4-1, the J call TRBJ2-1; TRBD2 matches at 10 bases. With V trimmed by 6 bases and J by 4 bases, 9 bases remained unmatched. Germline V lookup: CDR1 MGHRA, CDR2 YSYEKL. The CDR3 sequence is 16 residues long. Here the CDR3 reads CASSAGTSENYNEQFF. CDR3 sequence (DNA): TGCGCCAGCAGTGCCGGGACTAGCGAAAATTACAATGAGCAGTTCTTC.

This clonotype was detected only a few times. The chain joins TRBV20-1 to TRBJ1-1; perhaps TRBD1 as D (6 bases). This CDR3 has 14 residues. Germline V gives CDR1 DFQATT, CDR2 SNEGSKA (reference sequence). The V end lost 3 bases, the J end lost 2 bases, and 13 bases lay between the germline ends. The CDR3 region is CSARATGINTEAFF. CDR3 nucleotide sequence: TGCAGTGCTAGGGCAACAGGGATTAACACTGAAGCTTTCTTT.

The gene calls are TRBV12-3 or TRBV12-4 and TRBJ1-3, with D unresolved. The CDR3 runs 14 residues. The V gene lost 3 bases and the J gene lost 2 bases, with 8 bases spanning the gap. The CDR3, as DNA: TGTGCCAGCAGTTTCGATAGGACTGGAAACACCATATATTTT. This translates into CASSFDRTGNTIYF.

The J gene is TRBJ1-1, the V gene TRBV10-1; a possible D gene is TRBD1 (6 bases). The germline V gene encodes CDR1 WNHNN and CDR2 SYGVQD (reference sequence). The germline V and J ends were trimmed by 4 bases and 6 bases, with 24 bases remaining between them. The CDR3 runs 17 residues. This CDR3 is CASSVFPPGDWVAEAFF. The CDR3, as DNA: TGCGCCAGCAGTGTGTTCCCCCCAGGGGATTGGGTCGCTGAAGCTTTCTTT.

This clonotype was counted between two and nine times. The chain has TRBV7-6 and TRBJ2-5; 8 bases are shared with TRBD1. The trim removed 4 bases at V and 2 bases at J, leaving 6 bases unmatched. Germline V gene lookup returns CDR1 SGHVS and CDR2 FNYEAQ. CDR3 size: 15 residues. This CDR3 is CASSSQTGAQETQYF. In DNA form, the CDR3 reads TGTGCCAGCAGCTCTCAGACAGGGGCGCAAGAGACCCAGTACTTC.

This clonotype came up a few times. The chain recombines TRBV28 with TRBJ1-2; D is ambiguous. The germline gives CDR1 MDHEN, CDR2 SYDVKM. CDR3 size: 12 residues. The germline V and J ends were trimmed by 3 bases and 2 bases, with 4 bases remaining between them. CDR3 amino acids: CASSFLNYGYTF. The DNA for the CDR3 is TGTGCCAGCAGTTTTCTGAACTATGGCTACACCTTC.

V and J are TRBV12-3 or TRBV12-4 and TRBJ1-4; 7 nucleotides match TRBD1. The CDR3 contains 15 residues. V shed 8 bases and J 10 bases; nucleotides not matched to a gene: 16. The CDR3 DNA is TGTGCCAGCTTCCCTGAGGGGGCCCTTCTGGGAAAACTGTTTTTT. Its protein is CASFPEGALLGKLFF.

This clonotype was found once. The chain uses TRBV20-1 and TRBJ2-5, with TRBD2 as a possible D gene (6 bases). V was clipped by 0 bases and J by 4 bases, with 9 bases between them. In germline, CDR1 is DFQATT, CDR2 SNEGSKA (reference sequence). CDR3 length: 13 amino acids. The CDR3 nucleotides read TGCAGTGCTAGAGATTGGGGAGGAGAGACCCAGTACTTC. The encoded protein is CSARDWGGETQYF.